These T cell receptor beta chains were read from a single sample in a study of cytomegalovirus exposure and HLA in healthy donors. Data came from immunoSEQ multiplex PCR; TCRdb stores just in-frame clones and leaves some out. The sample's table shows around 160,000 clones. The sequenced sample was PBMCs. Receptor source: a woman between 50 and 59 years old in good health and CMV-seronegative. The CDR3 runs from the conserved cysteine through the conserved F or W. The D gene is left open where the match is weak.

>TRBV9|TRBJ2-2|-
TGTGCCAGCAGCGTAGGCCCCTCAGGGGTAAACACCGGGGAGCTGTTTTTT
CASSVGPSGVNTGELFF
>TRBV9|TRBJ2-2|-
TGTGCCAGCAGCGTAGAACAGGGAGCCGGGGAGCTGTTTTTT
CASSVEQGAGELFF
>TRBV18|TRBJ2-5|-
TGTGCCAGCTCACCTCTCTGGGTTTCGGCAGTCACCGGTGGCGGCCAAGAGACCCAGTACTTC
CASSPLWVSAVTGGGQETQYF
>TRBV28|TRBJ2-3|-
TGTGCCAGCAGTTTAGGGGGGAACGCAGATACGCAGTATTTT
CASSLGGNADTQYF
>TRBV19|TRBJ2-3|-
TGTGCCAGTAGTGAGTCCGGGGTTTTTGATACGCAGTATTTT
CASSESGVFDTQYF
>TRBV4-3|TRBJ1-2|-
TGCGCCAGCAGCTTAAGACAGGTTCCCCATGGCTACACCTTC
CASSLRQVPHGYTF
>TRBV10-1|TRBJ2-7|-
TGCGCCAGCAGAGGTGACAGGCCGCGCATAGGCGAGCAGTACTTC
CASRGDRPRIGEQYF
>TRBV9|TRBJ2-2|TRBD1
TGTGCCAGCAGCCCCCGACAGGGGGCGCCGAACATCGGGGAGCTGTTTTTT
CASSPRQGAPNIGELFF
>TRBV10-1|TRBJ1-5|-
TGCGCCAGCAGTGAGTCTAGCGACAGGCTCAATCAGCCCCAGCATTTT
CASSESSDRLNQPQHF
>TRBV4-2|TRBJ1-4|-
TGTGCCAGCAGCCCCGGGGGGGCTGAAAATGAAAAACTGTTTTTT
CASSPGGAENEKLFF
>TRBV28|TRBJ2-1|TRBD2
TGTGCCAGCAGTTTATTAGCACTAGCGGAAATAAGCTCCTACAATGAGCAGTTCTTC
CASSLLALAEISSYNEQFF
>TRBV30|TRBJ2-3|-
TGTGCCTGGAGACCTAAGGGGCAGGCTGGCACAGATACGCAGTATTTT
CAWRPKGQAGTDTQYF
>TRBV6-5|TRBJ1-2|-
TGTGCCAGCAGGTCACCGGGACATGAGGGCTACACCTTC
CASRSPGHEGYTF
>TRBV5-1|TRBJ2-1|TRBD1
TGCGCCAGCAGCTCGGTCGGGACAGGCGACAATGAGCAGTTCTTC
CASSSVGTGDNEQFF
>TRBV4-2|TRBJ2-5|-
TGTGCCAGCAGCCAAGATCGGGACTCCCAAGAGACCCAGTACTTC
CASSQDRDSQETQYF
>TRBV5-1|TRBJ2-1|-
TGCGCCAGCAGCTTGGTTGCCAGTGACAATGAGCAGTTCTTC
CASSLVASDNEQFF
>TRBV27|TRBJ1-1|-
TGTGCCAGCAGTTCGGCCTCAGGGGTGAGGAACACTGAAGCTTTCTTT
CASSSASGVRNTEAFF
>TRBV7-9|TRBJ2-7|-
TGTGCCAGCATGAACGACAGAGCCCCCTACGAGCAGTACTTC
CASMNDRAPYEQYF
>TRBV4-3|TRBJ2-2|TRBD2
TGCGCCAGCAGCCAAGGATTCCTAGCGGGTCCCGCGAACACCGGGGAGCTGTTTTTT
CASSQGFLAGPANTGELFF
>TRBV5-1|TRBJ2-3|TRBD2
TGCGCCAGCAGCTCGCAACTAGCGGGGGGGCCAGATACGCAGTATTTT
CASSSQLAGGPDTQYF
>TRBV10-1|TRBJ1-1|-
TGCGCCAGCAGTCCACCGGGGGTAAGGGGAACTGAAGCTTTCTTT
CASSPPGVRGTEAFF
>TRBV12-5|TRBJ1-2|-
TGTGCTGGATGCCGGGACAAGGGTTTAATACCTAACTATGGCTACACCTTC
CAGCRDKGLIPNYGYTF
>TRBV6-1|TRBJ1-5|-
TGTGCCAGCAGGGAGGGTCGTCAGCCCCAGCATTTT
CASREGRQPQHF
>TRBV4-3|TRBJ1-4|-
TGCGCCAGCAGCCAAGACGGGGGGAGACCAACTAATGAAAAACTGTTTTTT
CASSQDGGRPTNEKLFF
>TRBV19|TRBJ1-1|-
TGTGCCAGTAGTCCGGACGGGGGGACTGAAGCTTTCTTT
CASSPDGGTEAFF
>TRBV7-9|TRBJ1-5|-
TGTGCCAGCAGGAGACGGGTCGGGCAGCCCCAGCATTTT
CASRRRVGQPQHF
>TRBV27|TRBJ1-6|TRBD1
TGTGCCAGCAGTTGGAGACAGGGTATGGATTCACCCCTCCACTTT
CASSWRQGMDSPLHF
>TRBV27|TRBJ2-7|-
TGTGCCAGCAGAGATGTATCCTGGGTGGGAGATTACGAGCAGTACTTC
CASRDVSWVGDYEQYF
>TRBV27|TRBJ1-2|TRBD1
TGTGCCAGCAGTCCAAAGGACAGGGGGTATGGCTACACCTTC
CASSPKDRGYGYTF
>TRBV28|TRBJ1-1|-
TGTGCCAGCAGATACCAGGGTATTAGAACTGAAGCTTTCTTT
CASRYQGIRTEAFF
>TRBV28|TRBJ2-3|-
TGTGCCAGCAGTTTACAGGGCAGGGGAGGCACAGATACGCAGTATTTT
CASSLQGRGGTDTQYF
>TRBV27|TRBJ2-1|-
TGTGCCAGCAGCCCCGGGTCCGAAAAGGTCTACAATGAGCAGTTCTTC
CASSPGSEKVYNEQFF
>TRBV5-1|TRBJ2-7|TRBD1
TGCGCCAGCAGCCCGGGACAGGGGAAAGCCGAGCAGTACTTC
CASSPGQGKAEQYF
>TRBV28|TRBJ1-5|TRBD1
TGTGCCAGCAGCTCCGGGACAGGGGTATACCCCCAGCATTTT
CASSSGTGVYPQHF
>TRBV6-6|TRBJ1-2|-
TGTGCCAGCAGTCTCGACAGAAGCTATGGCTACACCTTC
CASSLDRSYGYTF
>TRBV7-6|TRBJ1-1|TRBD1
TGTGCCAGCAGCCGTAACAGGGGAGGGAACACTGAAGCTTTCTTT
CASSRNRGGNTEAFF
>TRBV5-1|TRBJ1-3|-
TGCGCCAGCAGCCCTTCGACAGGTCCTGGAAACACCATATATTTT
CASSPSTGPGNTIYF
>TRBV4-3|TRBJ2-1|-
TGCGCCAGCAGTCCGAGAGGGCCTTACAATGAGCAGTTCTTC
CASSPRGPYNEQFF
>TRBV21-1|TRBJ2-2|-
TGTGCCAGCAGCAAAAGACAGCAGAACACCGGGGAGCTGTTTTTT
CASSKRQQNTGELFF
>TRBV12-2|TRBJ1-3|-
TGTGCAAGTCGCTTAGTAGGGACTGCTGGAAACACCATATATTTT
CASRLVGTAGNTIYF